This TCR beta chain stems from a study of technical replicates of blood from four donors. Libraries were prepared by immunoSEQ multiplex PCR; TCRdb keeps only in-frame clonotypes and omits some of them. The table lists just over 80,000 clones, 94% of them singletons. The CDR3 sequence is 13 residues long. The V gene lost 1 base and the J gene lost 5 bases, with 7 bases spanning the gap. Germline CDR1 SEHNR, CDR2 FQNEAQ (reference sequence). The chain is built from TRBV7-9 and TRBJ2-3; D gene ambiguous. This TCR was sampled from a human donor in good health. Sample: T cells isolated from PBMCs. The DNA of the CDR3 is TGTGCCAGCAGCTTAGTCTCAGGAGATACGCAGTATTTT. It codes for CASSLVSGDTQYF.